This T cell receptor beta chain appears in the sequencing data of a study of shared clonotypes between healthy human individuals. Terminally differentiated effector memory CD45RA+ cells were excluded by CCR7 positive selection of CD45RO-negative cells. TCRdb's copy holds only in-frame clones and misses some; the assay was immunoSEQ multiplex PCR. The repertoire holds around 640,000 clones, with 96% as singletons. The CDR3 is 14 amino acids. Germline V CDR1 and CDR2: SEHNR, FQNEAQ (reference sequence). Trimming cost V 4 bases and J 5 bases, with 14 bases left between them. The rearrangement joins TRBV7-9 to TRBJ1-2; a weak D match, TRBD1 (5 bases). Sequencing used naive CD8+ T cells sorted from blood. The sequence came from a woman in her twenties or thirties in good health. The CDR3 sequence: CASSSRDHRYGYTF. The CDR3 DNA sequence: TGTGCCAGCAGCTCCCGGGACCACCGGTATGGCTACACCTTC.